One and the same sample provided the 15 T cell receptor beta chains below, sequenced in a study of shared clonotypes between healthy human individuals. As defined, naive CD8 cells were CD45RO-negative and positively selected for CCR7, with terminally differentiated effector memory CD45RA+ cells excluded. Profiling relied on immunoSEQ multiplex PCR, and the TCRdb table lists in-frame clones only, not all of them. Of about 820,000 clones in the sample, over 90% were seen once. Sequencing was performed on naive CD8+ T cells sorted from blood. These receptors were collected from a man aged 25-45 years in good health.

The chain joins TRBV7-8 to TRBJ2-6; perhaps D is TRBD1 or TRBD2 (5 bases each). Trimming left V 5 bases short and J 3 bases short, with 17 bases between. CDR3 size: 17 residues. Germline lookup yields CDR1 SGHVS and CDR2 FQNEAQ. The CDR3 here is CASSRRNEGFGANVLTF. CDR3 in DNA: TGTGCCAGCAGCCGAAGGAATGAGGGGTTTGGGGCCAACGTCCTGACTTTC.

This CDR3 is CASSGQSAVQYF. CDR3 in DNA: TGTGCCAGCAGTGGACAGTCCGCGGTTCAGTACTTC. The V call is TRBV7-9, the J call TRBJ2-4; tentatively, D is TRBD1 (6 bases). The CDR3 is 12 amino acids. CDR1 is SEHNR and CDR2 is FQNEAQ in the germline V gene (reference sequence). The V end lost 6 bases, the J end lost 11 bases, and 14 bases lay between the germline ends.

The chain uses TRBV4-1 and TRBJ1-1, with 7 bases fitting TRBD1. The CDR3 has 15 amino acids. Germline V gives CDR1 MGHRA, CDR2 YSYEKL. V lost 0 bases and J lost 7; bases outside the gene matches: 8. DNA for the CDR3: TGCGCCAGCAGCCAAGATCTTAGGGGGCGCATTGAAGCTTTCTTT. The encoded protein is CASSQDLRGRIEAFF.

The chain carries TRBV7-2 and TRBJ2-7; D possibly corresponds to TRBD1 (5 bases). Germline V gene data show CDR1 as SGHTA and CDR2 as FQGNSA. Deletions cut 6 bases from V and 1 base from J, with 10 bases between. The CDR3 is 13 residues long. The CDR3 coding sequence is TGTGCCAGCAGTTCGACAGATTCCTACGAGCAGTACTTC. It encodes CASSSTDSYEQYF.

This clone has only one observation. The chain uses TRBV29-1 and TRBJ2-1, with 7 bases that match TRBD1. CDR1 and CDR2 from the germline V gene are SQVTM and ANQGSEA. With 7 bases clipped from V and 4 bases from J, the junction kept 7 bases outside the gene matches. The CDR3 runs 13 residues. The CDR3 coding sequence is TGCAGCGCCGTGGACAGGTCGTACAATGAGCAGTTCTTC. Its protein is CSAVDRSYNEQFF.

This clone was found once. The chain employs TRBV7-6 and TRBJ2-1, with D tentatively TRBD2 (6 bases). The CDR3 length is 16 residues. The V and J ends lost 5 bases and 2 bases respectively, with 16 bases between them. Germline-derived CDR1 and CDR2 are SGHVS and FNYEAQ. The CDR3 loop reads CASSPGRETAYNEQFF. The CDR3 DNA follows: TGTGCCAGCAGCCCTGGGCGGGAAACCGCCTACAATGAGCAGTTCTTC. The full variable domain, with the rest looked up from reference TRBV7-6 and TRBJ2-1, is GAGVSQSPRYKVTKRGQDVALRCDPISGHVSLYWYRQALGQGPEFLTYFNYEAQQDKSGLPNDRFSAERPEGSISTLTIQRTEQRDSAMYRCASSPGRETAYNEQFFGPGTRLTVL.

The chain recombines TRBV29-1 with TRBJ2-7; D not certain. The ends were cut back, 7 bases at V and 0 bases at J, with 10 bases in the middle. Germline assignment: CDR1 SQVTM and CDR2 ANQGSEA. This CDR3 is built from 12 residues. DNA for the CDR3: TGCAGCGCGCTAGTTATCTCCTACGAGCAGTACTTC. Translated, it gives CSALVISYEQYF.

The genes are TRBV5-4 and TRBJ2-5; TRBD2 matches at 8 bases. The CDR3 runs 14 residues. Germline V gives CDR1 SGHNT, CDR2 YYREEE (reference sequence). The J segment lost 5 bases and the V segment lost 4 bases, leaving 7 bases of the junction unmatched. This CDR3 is CASSLSGSWETQYF. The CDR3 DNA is TGTGCCAGCAGCCTAAGCGGGAGTTGGGAGACCCAGTACTTC.

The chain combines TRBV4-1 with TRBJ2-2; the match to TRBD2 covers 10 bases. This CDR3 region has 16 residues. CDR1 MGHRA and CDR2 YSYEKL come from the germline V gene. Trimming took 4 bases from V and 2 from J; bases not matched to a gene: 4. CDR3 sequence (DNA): TGCGCCAGCAGCCCCCTAGCGGGAGCCAACACCGGGGAGCTGTTTTTT. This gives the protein CASSPLAGANTGELFF.

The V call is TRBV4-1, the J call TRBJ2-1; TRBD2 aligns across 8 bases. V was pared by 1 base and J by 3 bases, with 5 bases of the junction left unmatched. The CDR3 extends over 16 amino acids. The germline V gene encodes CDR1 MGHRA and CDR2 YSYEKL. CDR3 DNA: TGCGCCAGCAGCCAAGTTAGGACTAGCAGCTACAATGAGCAGTTCTTC. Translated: CASSQVRTSSYNEQFF.

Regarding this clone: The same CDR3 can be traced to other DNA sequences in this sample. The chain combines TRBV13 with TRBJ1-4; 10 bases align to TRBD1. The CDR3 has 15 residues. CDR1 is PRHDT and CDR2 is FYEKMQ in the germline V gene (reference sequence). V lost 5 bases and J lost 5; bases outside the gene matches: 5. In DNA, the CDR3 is TGTGCCAGCAGCCCAAGGGACAGGGGAAATGAAAAACTGTTTTTT. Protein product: CASSPRDRGNEKLFF. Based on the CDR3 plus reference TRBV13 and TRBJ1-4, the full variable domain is AAGVIQSPRHLIKEKRETATLKCYPIPRHDTVYWYQQGPGQDPQFLISFYEKMQSDKGSIPDRFSAQQFSDYHSELNMSSLELGDSALYFCASSPRDRGNEKLFFGSGTQLSVL.

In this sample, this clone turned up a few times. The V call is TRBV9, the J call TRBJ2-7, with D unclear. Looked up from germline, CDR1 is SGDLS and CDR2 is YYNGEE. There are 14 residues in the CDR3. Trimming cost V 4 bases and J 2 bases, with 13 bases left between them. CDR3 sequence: CASSPPEGTYEQYF. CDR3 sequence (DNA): TGTGCCAGCAGCCCTCCAGAAGGCACCTACGAGCAGTACTTC.

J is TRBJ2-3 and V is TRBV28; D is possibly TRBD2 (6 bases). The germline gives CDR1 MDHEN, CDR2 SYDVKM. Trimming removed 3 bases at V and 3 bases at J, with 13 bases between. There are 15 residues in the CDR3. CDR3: CASSFGGAGTDTQYF. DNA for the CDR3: TGTGCCAGCAGTTTCGGAGGGGCAGGTACAGATACGCAGTATTTT.

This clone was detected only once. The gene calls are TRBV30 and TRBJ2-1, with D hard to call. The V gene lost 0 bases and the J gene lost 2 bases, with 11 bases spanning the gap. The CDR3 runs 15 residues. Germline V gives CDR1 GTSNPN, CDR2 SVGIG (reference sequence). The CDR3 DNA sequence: TGTGCCTGGAGTGTAGGTGGGAAGGCCTACAATGAGCAGTTCTTC. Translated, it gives CAWSVGGKAYNEQFF.

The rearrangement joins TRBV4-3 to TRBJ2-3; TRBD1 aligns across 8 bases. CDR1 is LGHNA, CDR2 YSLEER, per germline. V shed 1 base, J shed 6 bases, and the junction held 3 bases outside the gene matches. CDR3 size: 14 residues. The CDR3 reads CASSQGTGMDTQYF. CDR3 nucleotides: TGCGCCAGCAGCCAAGGGACAGGGATGGATACGCAGTATTTT.